The next 25 T cell receptor beta chains were all read from a single sample in a study of PD-L1 blockade in urothelial cancer. Assay: immunoSEQ multiplex PCR; the TCRdb copy retains only in-frame clones and omits some. The top ten hold roughly 1.4% of the sample, which has 50,000 to 55,000 clones, 84% seen once. The time point is: pretreatment peripheral blood. Sample: PBMCs, taken around atezolizumab (anti-PD-L1) treatment. The receptors originated from a man between 50 and 59 years old with urothelial cancer.

The chain carries TRBV5-6 and TRBJ2-2; 8 bases fit TRBD1. The CDR3 totals 17 residues. V lost 5 bases, J lost 0 bases, and 9 bases stayed unmatched. Germline-derived CDR1 and CDR2 are SGHDT and YYEEEE. The CDR3 region has the DNA TGTGCCAGCAGGGTCTTGCGGACAGGGTCGAACACCGGGGAGCTGTTTTTT. Encoded protein: CASRVLRTGSNTGELFF.

The genes are TRBV5-4 and TRBJ2-7; TRBD1 is a possible D gene (5 bases). The V end lost 0 bases, the J end lost 0 bases, and 13 bases lay between the germline ends. Per the germline V gene, CDR1 is SGHNT and CDR2 is YYREEE (reference sequence). CDR3 length: 16 amino acids. Here the CDR3 reads CASSLGNRPSSYEQYF. CDR3 coding DNA: TGTGCCAGCAGCTTGGGAAACAGGCCTAGCTCCTACGAGCAGTACTTC.

This chain joins TRBV14 and TRBJ2-7, with D perhaps matching TRBD2 (6 bases). Looked up from germline, CDR1 is SGHDN and CDR2 is FVKESK. Trimming took 5 bases from V and 5 from J, leaving 16 bases between them. This CDR3 is 14 amino acids long. The CDR3 bases are TGTGCCAGCAGCAAATGGGGGGTCTCAAACGAGCAGTACTTC. Translation: CASSKWGVSNEQYF.

The CDR3 loop is CASTDRGGGELFF. The CDR3 DNA reads as TGTGCCAGCACCGACAGGGGCGGCGGGGAGCTGTTTTTT. V is TRBV27 and J is TRBJ2-2; 8 bases are shared with TRBD1. V lost 7 bases to trimming and J lost 7 bases; unmatched junction nucleotides: 5. Germline CDR1 MNHEY, CDR2 SMNVEV (reference sequence). This CDR3 contains 13 residues.

The chain joins TRBV5-1 to TRBJ1-6, with 8 bases that match TRBD1. The CDR3 is 16 amino acids. CDR1 is SGHRS and CDR2 is YFSETQ in the germline V gene. J gave up 7 bases and V 2 bases, and 8 bases lay outside the gene matches. CDR3 nucleotide sequence: TGCGCCAGCAGCTTTGGTTCCCGGACAGGGAATTCACCCCTCCACTTT. This gives the protein CASSFGSRTGNSPLHF.

In this sample, this clone turned up once. The chain employs TRBV15 and TRBJ2-7; D is unresolved. V was pared by 0 bases and J by 6 bases, with 15 bases between. The germline CDR1 and CDR2 sequences are LNHNV and YYDKDF (reference sequence). The CDR3 sequence is 15 residues long. As DNA, the CDR3 is TGTGCCACCAGCAGAGATCGAGACAACTCTGGCGAGCAGTACTTC. It translates to CATSRDRDNSGEQYF.

V usage is TRBV18 and J usage is TRBJ1-1, with D uncertain. The CDR3 length is 15 residues. V was shortened by 2 bases and J by 3 bases, with 13 bases between the two germline ends. Germline assignment: CDR1 KGHSH and CDR2 LQKENI. CDR3 sequence reads: CASSPKNGAHTEAFF. In nucleotides, the CDR3 is TGTGCCAGCTCACCAAAAAATGGAGCGCACACTGAAGCTTTCTTT.

This clone has just a few counts. The chain recombines TRBV10-1 with TRBJ2-5; D perhaps matches TRBD2 (6 bases). V was trimmed by 5 bases and J by 2 bases, leaving 12 bases between them. This CDR3 is built from 14 residues. In germline, CDR1 is WNHNN, CDR2 SYGVQD (reference sequence). CDR3 sequence: CASSSGGPQETQYF. CDR3 nucleotide sequence: TGCGCCAGCAGTTCCGGGGGTCCTCAAGAGACCCAGTACTTC.

The V call is TRBV30, the J call TRBJ2-5; D is ambiguous. Trimming removed 0 bases from V and 4 bases from J, with 6 bases in between. Germline CDR1 reads GTSNPN; CDR2 reads SVGIG (reference sequence). The CDR3 sequence is 12 residues long. The CDR3 loop reads CAWSVRRETQYF. CDR3 in DNA: TGTGCCTGGAGTGTACGGAGAGAGACCCAGTACTTC.

The rearrangement uses TRBV12-5 and TRBJ2-7, with D possibly TRBD1 on 6 matching bases. The CDR3 totals 19 residues. V lost 0 bases and J lost 1, with 22 bases in between. Germline CDR1 and CDR2: LGHNT and FRNRAP. CDR3 sequence: CASGLVPGLSQGRSYEQYF. The CDR3 coding sequence is TGTGCTAGTGGTTTGGTACCAGGTTTGTCACAGGGTCGATCCTACGAGCAGTACTTC.

The chain has TRBV9 and TRBJ2-7; TRBD2 agrees at 16 bases. V shed 5 bases, J shed 7 bases, and the junction held 12 bases outside the gene matches. The CDR3 contains 17 residues. Germline CDR1 SGDLS, CDR2 YYNGEE. The CDR3 protein is CASSLSGLAGGPGEQYF. In DNA form, the CDR3 reads TGTGCCAGCAGTTTATCGGGACTAGCGGGAGGGCCGGGTGAGCAGTACTTC.

The chain joins TRBV27 to TRBJ2-7; 7 bases map to TRBD1. With V trimmed by 6 bases and J by 4 bases, 6 bases remained unmatched. This CDR3 has 13 amino acids. Germline V gene sequence: CDR1 MNHEY, CDR2 SMNVEV (reference sequence). The chain's CDR3 is CASRRQGGYEQYF. In nucleotides, the CDR3 is TGTGCCAGCAGGAGACAGGGCGGGTACGAGCAGTACTTC.

V and J are TRBV10-1 and TRBJ2-1; the match to TRBD1 covers 10 bases. Trimming removed 3 bases from V and 2 bases from J; junction bases left unmatched: 7. The CDR3 consists of 17 residues. Germline assignment: CDR1 WNHNN and CDR2 SYGVQD (reference sequence). The CDR3 region has the DNA TGCGCCAGCAGTGATATACTAGGACAGGGGGCCTACAATGAGCAGTTCTTC. Amino acid sequence: CASSDILGQGAYNEQFF.

J is TRBJ2-7 and V is TRBV4-1; possible D gene TRBD1, 6 bases. CDR1 is MGHRA and CDR2 is YSYEKL in the germline V gene. Trimming left V 1 base short and J 0 bases short, with 10 bases between. The CDR3 length is 15 residues. Written as DNA, the CDR3 is TGCGCCAGCAGCCAAGGACAGGACCTCTCCTACGAGCAGTACTTC. Residues: CASSQGQDLSYEQYF.

The V call is TRBV29-1, the J call TRBJ2-3; 10 positions agree with TRBD2. The J segment lost 1 base and the V segment lost 5 bases, leaving 6 bases of the junction unmatched. Germline lookup yields CDR1 SQVTM and CDR2 ANQGSEA. This CDR3 region has 15 residues. The CDR3 DNA is TGCAGCGTTTCGTTAAGCGGGAGGGGCACAGATACGCAGTATTTT. It encodes CSVSLSGRGTDTQYF.

V is TRBV9 and J is TRBJ2-2; 10 bases line up with TRBD2. Trimming removed 3 bases from V and 7 bases from J; junction bases left unmatched: 9. This CDR3 comprises 16 residues. The germline gives CDR1 SGDLS, CDR2 YYNGEE. The CDR3 region has the DNA TGTGCCAGCAGCGCGCGAGCGGGAGGGCAAAGCGGGGAGCTGTTTTTT. Its protein is CASSARAGGQSGELFF.

The rearrangement links TRBV30 to TRBJ1-2, with 10 bases matching TRBD1. The CDR3 totals 11 residues. Germline lookup yields CDR1 GTSNPN and CDR2 SVGIG (reference sequence). J was trimmed by 8 bases and V by 3 bases; bases with no gene match: 0. The CDR3 loop is CAWRGQGGYTF. CDR3 bases: TGTGCCTGGAGGGGACAGGGGGGCTACACCTTC.

The rearrangement joins TRBV27 to TRBJ1-3; 7 nucleotides line up with TRBD1. Germline assignment: CDR1 MNHEY and CDR2 SMNVEV (reference sequence). Losses at the gene ends were 0 bases for V and 7 bases for J; bases not matched to a gene: 3. There are 14 residues in the CDR3. The CDR3 bases are TGTGCCAGCAGTTTATCGACCAGGGGGAACACCATATATTTT. It is translated as CASSLSTRGNTIYF.

This chain uses TRBV6-5 with TRBJ2-1; D unresolved. Germline CDR1 reads MNHEY; CDR2 reads SVGAGI. V was pared by 5 bases and J by 0 bases, with 11 bases between. The CDR3 contains 15 residues. CDR3 nucleotide sequence: TGTGCCAGCAGTCCCGTGATTAGCTCCTACAATGAGCAGTTCTTC. Amino acids: CASSPVISSYNEQFF.

The chain is built from TRBV10-2 and TRBJ1-1; a weak D match, TRBD1 (5 bases). There are 11 residues in the CDR3. V was pared by 6 bases and J by 6 bases, with 8 bases between. In germline, CDR1 is WSHSY, CDR2 SAAADI. CDR3 loop: CASRAGSEAFF. The CDR3 nucleotides are TGCGCCAGCAGGGCAGGGTCTGAAGCTTTCTTT.

The rearrangement links TRBV29-1 to TRBJ2-2, with D perhaps matching TRBD1 (6 bases). The germline V gene encodes CDR1 SQVTM and CDR2 ANQGSEA. V was shortened by 3 bases and J by 3 bases, with 11 bases between the two germline ends. CDR3 size: 14 residues. CDR3 sequence reads: CSVELGADTGELFF. CDR3 nucleotide sequence: TGCAGCGTTGAGCTGGGGGCGGACACCGGGGAGCTGTTTTTT.

The chain employs TRBV5-5 and TRBJ2-7, with TRBD2 identical over 14 bases. This CDR3 region has 18 residues. Looked up from germline, CDR1 is SGHKS and CDR2 is YYEKEE (reference sequence). Losses at the gene ends were 3 bases for V and 3 bases for J; bases not matched to a gene: 11. The DNA for the CDR3 is TGTGCCAGCAGCTCGGGACTAGCGGGGGTAAATTTCGACTACGAGCAGTACTTC. Translating gives CASSSGLAGVNFDYEQYF.

The J gene is TRBJ2-3, the V gene TRBV5-6, with no clear D. Germline CDR1 and CDR2: SGHDT and YYEEEE. The CDR3 has 12 amino acids. The ends were cut back, 2 bases at V and 9 bases at J, with 10 bases in the middle. Here the CDR3 reads CASSFRPGTQYF. The CDR3 DNA reads as TGTGCCAGCAGCTTCCGGCCAGGCACGCAGTATTTT. Combining the CDR3 with reference TRBV5-6 and TRBJ2-3 gives the whole variable domain DAGVTQSPTHLIKTRGQQVTLRCSPKSGHDTVSWYQQALGQGPQFIFQYYEEEERQRGNFPDRFSGHQFPNYSSELNVNALLLGDSALYLCASSFRPGTQYFGPGTRLTVL.

The count of this clone is one. The genes are TRBV18 and TRBJ2-1, with 7 bases lining up with TRBD1. CDR3 size: 18 residues. The V gene's germline CDR1 is KGHSH and CDR2 LQKENI. V was clipped by 2 bases and J by 0 bases; unmatched bases: 10. The CDR3 sequence is CASSPFNRGPSSYNEQFF. In nucleotides, the CDR3 is TGTGCCAGCTCACCATTCAACAGGGGACCGAGCTCCTACAATGAGCAGTTCTTC.

The chain employs TRBV27 and TRBJ2-7, with D tentatively TRBD1 (6 bases). The CDR3 covers 14 residues. The germline V gene has CDR1 MNHEY and CDR2 SMNVEV (reference sequence). V was clipped by 6 bases and J by 3 bases, with 15 bases between them. CDR3 protein: CASSRQGLGYEQYF. Written as DNA, the CDR3 is TGTGCCAGCAGCCGCCAGGGGTTAGGCTACGAGCAGTACTTC.